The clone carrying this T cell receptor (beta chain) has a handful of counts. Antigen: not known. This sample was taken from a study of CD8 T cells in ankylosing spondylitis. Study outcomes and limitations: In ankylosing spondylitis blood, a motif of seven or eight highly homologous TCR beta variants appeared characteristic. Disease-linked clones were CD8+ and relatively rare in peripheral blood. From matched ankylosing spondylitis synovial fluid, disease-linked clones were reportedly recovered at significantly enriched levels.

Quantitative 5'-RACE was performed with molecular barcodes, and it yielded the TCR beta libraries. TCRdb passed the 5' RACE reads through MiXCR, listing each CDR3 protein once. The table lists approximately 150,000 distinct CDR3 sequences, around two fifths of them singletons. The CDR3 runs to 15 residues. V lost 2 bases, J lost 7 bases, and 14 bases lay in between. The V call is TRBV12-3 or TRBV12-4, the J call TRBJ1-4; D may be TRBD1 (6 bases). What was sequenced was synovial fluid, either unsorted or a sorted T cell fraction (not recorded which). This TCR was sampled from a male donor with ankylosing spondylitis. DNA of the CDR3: TGTGCCAGCAGTTTATTAAGGGGGGCTAGTGAAAAACTGTTTTTT. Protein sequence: CASSLLRGASEKLFF.